One sample yielded the 28 T cell receptor beta chains listed below, sequenced in a study of OX40 agonist ivuxolimab in advanced cancers. The table came from immunoSEQ multiplex PCR; TCRdb's copy has only in-frame clones and leaves some out. The table records around 34,000 clones, roughly nine tenths of them present only once. The sample consisted of CD4+ or CD8+ T cells sorted from blood, taken in a trial of the OX40 agonist ivuxolimab. These receptors originate from an adult with an advanced solid tumor such as melanoma, head and neck, liver or kidney cancer.

The chain is built from TRBV28 and TRBJ1-5; 7 nucleotides line up with TRBD1. Germline CDR1 MDHEN, CDR2 SYDVKM. V shed 1 base and J 2 bases; nucleotides not matched to a gene: 2. The CDR3 runs 15 residues. In DNA, the CDR3 is TGTGCCAGCAGTTTATACACAGGGGGCAATCAGCCCCAGCATTTT. It encodes CASSLYTGGNQPQHF. Complete variable domain (other parts from reference TRBV28 and TRBJ1-5): DVKVTQSSRYLVKRTGEKVFLECVQDMDHENMFWYRQDPGLGLRLIYFSYDVKMKEKGDIPEGYSVSREKKERFSLILESASTNQTSMYLCASSLYTGGNQPQHFGDGTRLSIL.

The chain carries TRBV6-4 and TRBJ2-3; D call uncertain. The V end was cut by 6 bases, the J end by 4 bases, with 14 bases between. This CDR3 is built from 14 residues. Germline V gives CDR1 MRHNA, CDR2 SNTAGT. The CDR3 is CASRPEEFPDTQYF. The CDR3 region has the DNA TGTGCCAGCAGACCCGAGGAGTTCCCAGATACGCAGTATTTT.

V gene TRBV7-9 combines with J gene TRBJ1-1, with no clear D. This CDR3 is 13 amino acids long. Germline CDR1 reads SEHNR; CDR2 reads FQNEAQ (reference sequence). The V gene lost 4 bases and the J gene lost 1 base, with 7 bases spanning the gap. In DNA, the CDR3 is TGTGCCAGCAGCTGGGAGGGGAACACTGAAGCTTTCTTT. Its translation is CASSWEGNTEAFF.

This sequence joins TRBV2 and TRBJ2-7, with TRBD2 matching 8 bases. Looked up from germline, CDR1 is SNHLY and CDR2 is FYNNEI. CDR3 length: 13 residues. The ends lost 5 bases at V and 1 base at J; junction bases unmatched: 1. This chain's CDR3 is CASSTGGSYEQYF. DNA for the CDR3: TGTGCCAGCAGTACGGGAGGGTCCTACGAGCAGTACTTC.

V usage is TRBV29-1 and J usage is TRBJ2-4; 7 bases are a match to TRBD1. The CDR3 consists of 18 residues. With V trimmed by 5 bases and J by 3 bases, 19 bases remained unmatched. Germline CDR1 SQVTM, CDR2 ANQGSEA. CDR3 in DNA: TGCAGCGTTCCTCTTTGGGCGGACCCGCAGGGGGACAAAAACATTCAGTACTTC. This codes for CSVPLWADPQGDKNIQYF.

This clone turned up a few times. The J gene is TRBJ1-2, the V gene TRBV4-1, with a possible D match to TRBD1 (5 bases). From germline, CDR1 is MGHRA and CDR2 YSYEKL. The CDR3 totals 13 residues. Trimming left V 6 bases short and J 5 bases short, with 13 bases between. The CDR3 loop reads CASSYRGEYGYTF. The CDR3, as DNA: TGCGCCAGCAGTTACCGGGGGGAATATGGCTACACCTTC.

V gene TRBV5-5 combines with J gene TRBJ2-3; maybe TRBD1 (5 bases). The germline V gene encodes CDR1 SGHKS and CDR2 YYEKEE (reference sequence). CDR3 length: 13 residues. V lost 4 bases and J 2 bases, leaving 8 bases between the germline ends. The CDR3, as DNA: TGTGCCAGCAGCCCGGACACCACAGATACGCAGTATTTT. This encodes CASSPDTTDTQYF.

The chain is built from TRBV9 and TRBJ2-1, with a weak D call TRBD1 (6 bases). The V end was cut by 3 bases, the J end by 6 bases, with 16 bases between. This CDR3 has 15 amino acids. The germline V gene has CDR1 SGDLS and CDR2 YYNGEE. The CDR3: CASSDGTRPPNEQFF. CDR3 bases: TGTGCCAGCAGCGATGGGACAAGGCCGCCCAATGAGCAGTTCTTC.

This CDR3 reads CASSASRGSGTDTQYF. DNA of the CDR3: TGTGCCAGCAGTGCGTCGAGGGGGTCGGGAACAGATACGCAGTATTTT. This chain uses TRBV6-1 with TRBJ2-3; D may be TRBD1 (6 bases). The CDR3 runs 16 residues. V was shortened by 4 bases and J by 3 bases, with 17 bases between the two germline ends. Germline CDR1 and CDR2: MNHNS and SASEGT.

The V call is TRBV10-3, the J call TRBJ2-7; the D gene is possibly TRBD1 (5 bases). The CDR3 runs to 16 residues. The germline V gene has CDR1 ENHRY and CDR2 SYGVKD. V dropped 3 bases and J dropped 3 bases, with 18 bases sitting between them. The CDR3 sequence is CAISDLSRGKDYEQYF. CDR3 nucleotides: TGTGCCATCAGTGACCTGAGTAGGGGAAAGGACTACGAGCAGTACTTC.

This clone was counted between two and nine times. CDR3 nucleotides: TGTGCCAGTAGTTCGGGTAGCCCCTACAATGAGCAGTTCTTC. Translated, it gives CASSSGSPYNEQFF. This sequence joins TRBV19 and TRBJ2-1; D not certain. In germline, CDR1 is LNHDA, CDR2 SQIVND (reference sequence). The length of the CDR3 is 14 residues. The V and J ends lost 5 bases and 2 bases respectively, with 10 bases between them.

The chain has TRBV6-5 and TRBJ2-1, with D uncertain. CDR1 and CDR2 (germline): MNHEY, SVGAGI. V lost 5 bases to trimming and J lost 0 bases, with 11 bases between them. CDR3 size: 15 residues. The CDR3 region is CASSITESSYNEQFF. The CDR3 DNA sequence: TGTGCCAGCAGTATTACAGAGAGCTCCTACAATGAGCAGTTCTTC.

The chain links TRBV27 to TRBJ2-5; no clear D. The CDR3 contains 14 residues. Germline assignment: CDR1 MNHEY and CDR2 SMNVEV (reference sequence). Trimming stripped 6 bases from V and 5 bases from J, with 16 bases between. The DNA of the CDR3 is TGTGCCAGCAGCGACACGAGAGCTGGGGAGACCCAGTACTTC. Amino acids: CASSDTRAGETQYF.

The chain has TRBV7-6 and TRBJ2-2; 11 positions agree with TRBD2. This CDR3 comprises 18 residues. V was pared by 5 bases and J by 0 bases, with 8 bases of the junction left unmatched. Germline V CDR1 and CDR2: SGHVS, FNYEAQ. The CDR3 loop is CASSPRLAGKPNTGELFF. The CDR3 DNA follows: TGTGCCAGCAGCCCCCGACTAGCGGGGAAACCGAACACCGGGGAGCTGTTTTTT.

The V gene is TRBV4-1, the J gene TRBJ2-4; 14 bases line up with TRBD2. The CDR3 runs to 16 residues. V gave up 1 base and J gave up 8 bases; unmatched junction bases: 4. Germline values: CDR1 MGHRA, CDR2 YSYEKL. The CDR3 region has the DNA TGCGCCAGCAGCCAAGCAGGGACTAGCGGGAGTCACATTCAGTACTTC. Protein sequence: CASSQAGTSGSHIQYF.

This sequence joins TRBV9 and TRBJ2-7, with a possible D match to TRBD2 (5 bases). CDR1 is SGDLS, CDR2 YYNGEE, per germline. The CDR3 runs 11 residues. Trimming left V 2 bases short and J 7 bases short, with 7 bases between. The CDR3 region has the DNA TGTGCCAGCAGCGTCCCGGGGGAGCAGTACTTC. Translating it yields CASSVPGEQYF.

The rearrangement links TRBV7-2 to TRBJ2-3; 8 positions agree with TRBD2. Germline lookup yields CDR1 SGHTA and CDR2 FQGNSA. CDR3 length: 15 amino acids. Germline trimming cut 3 bases from V and 1 base from J; bases unmatched to any gene: 3. CDR3 sequence reads: CASSFAGGRTDTQYF. Written as DNA, the CDR3 is TGTGCCAGCAGCTTCGCGGGGGGACGCACAGATACGCAGTATTTT.

The rearrangement links TRBV9 to TRBJ2-5; 8 positions match TRBD2. The V segment lost 0 bases and the J segment 2 bases; nucleotides outside the gene matches: 3. The CDR3 covers 15 residues. The germline gives CDR1 SGDLS, CDR2 YYNGEE. The CDR3 is CASSVAAGAQETQYF. The DNA of the CDR3 is TGTGCCAGCAGCGTAGCAGCGGGGGCACAAGAGACCCAGTACTTC.

The chain carries TRBV11-2 and TRBJ2-7; 7 bases map to TRBD1. This CDR3 spans 14 amino acids. With 1 base clipped from V and 3 bases from J, the junction kept 3 bases outside the gene matches. Germline V gene sequence: CDR1 SGHAT, CDR2 FQNNGV. CDR3 protein: CASSLAAGGYEQYF. The DNA for the CDR3 is TGTGCCAGCAGCTTAGCGGCAGGGGGCTACGAGCAGTACTTC.

The V and J genes are TRBV5-4 and TRBJ1-1, with D unclear. This CDR3 is 9 amino acids long. Per germline, CDR1 SGHNT and CDR2 YYREEE (reference sequence). V dropped 4 bases and J dropped 11 bases, with 6 bases sitting between them. The CDR3 region has the DNA TGTGCCAGCAGCCCCGCCGCTTTCTTT. Residues: CASSPAAFF.

The chain uses TRBV9 and TRBJ2-1, with D possibly matching TRBD1 (6 bases). In germline, CDR1 is SGDLS, CDR2 YYNGEE. The V end was cut by 3 bases, the J end by 3 bases, with 10 bases between. CDR3 size: 14 residues. The CDR3 DNA reads as TGTGCCAGCAGCGCCGGGGACAACTACAATGAGCAGTTCTTC. This sequence encodes CASSAGDNYNEQFF.

The rearrangement joins TRBV6-6 to TRBJ1-6; D call uncertain. V was pared by 4 bases and J by 7 bases, with 5 bases between. Germline values: CDR1 MNHNY, CDR2 SVGAGI (reference sequence). This CDR3 is 12 amino acids long. The CDR3 loop is CASSSPNSPLHF. CDR3 nucleotides: TGTGCCAGCAGTTCCCCCAATTCACCCCTCCACTTT.

This chain links TRBV4-2 with TRBJ2-1, with TRBD2 as a possible D gene (6 bases). Per the germline V gene, CDR1 is LGHNA and CDR2 is YNFKEQ. This CDR3 spans 15 amino acids. V was trimmed by 4 bases and J by 7 bases, leaving 17 bases between them. CDR3 bases: TGTGCCAGCAGCCTAGGACGCGTCGGGAGTAATGAGCAGTTCTTC. This sequence encodes CASSLGRVGSNEQFF.

This clone was recorded only once. The genes are TRBV21-1 and TRBJ2-4; the tabulated D call, TRBD1, remains unverified against the DNA. TRBV21-1 is a pseudogene segment. This CDR3 spans 18 amino acids. CDR3 in DNA: TGTGCCAGCAGCAAATGGGACAGGGGGATTATGGCCAAAAACATTCAGTACTTC. Translating gives CASSKWDRGIMAKNIQYF.

The genes are TRBV13 and TRBJ2-5; D is unresolved. The CDR3 is 15 amino acids. Trimming cost V 3 bases and J 2 bases, with 13 bases left between them. Germline lookup yields CDR1 PRHDT and CDR2 FYEKMQ (reference sequence). In nucleotides, the CDR3 is TGTGCCAGCAGCTTCAACCCGAGATCTCAAGAGACCCAGTACTTC. This gives the protein CASSFNPRSQETQYF.

The chain links TRBV19 to TRBJ1-5; maybe TRBD1 (5 bases). The V gene lost 4 bases and the J gene lost 4 bases, with 14 bases spanning the gap. The V gene's germline CDR1 is LNHDA and CDR2 SQIVND (reference sequence). The CDR3 is 15 residues long. The CDR3 is CASSKYGAENQPQHF. The CDR3 coding sequence is TGTGCCAGTAGTAAATATGGGGCCGAAAATCAGCCCCAGCATTTT.

The V and J genes are TRBV27 and TRBJ2-1; no clear D gene. CDR1 and CDR2 (germline): MNHEY, SMNVEV (reference sequence). This CDR3 spans 15 amino acids. The ends were cut back, 3 bases at V and 2 bases at J, with 11 bases in the middle. The CDR3 reads CASSLGGVPYNEQFF. The CDR3 DNA reads TGTGCCAGCAGTTTGGGTGGGGTTCCCTACAATGAGCAGTTCTTC.

This clone is medium-sized. V is TRBV5-4 and J is TRBJ2-1; no clear D. Deletions cut 5 bases from V and 0 bases from J, with 12 bases between. Germline V gene lookup returns CDR1 SGHNT and CDR2 YYREEE (reference sequence). The CDR3 sequence is 15 residues long. The CDR3 DNA reads TGTGCCAGCAGATTAGGCTACAACTCCTACAATGAGCAGTTCTTC. It specifies CASRLGYNSYNEQFF.